A selection of T cell receptor beta chains follows, all from one sample in a study of CXCR3-negative and CXCR3-positive naive CD8 T cells. Reprocessing the 5' RACE reads, TCRdb reports a single entry for every CDR3 protein and omits DNA. Recorded here are approximately 100,000 distinct CDR3 sequences; the top ten clones represent 0.35% to 0.4%. Material for sequencing was naive CXCR3+ CD8+ T cells from blood. The receptors shown here come from a human donor in good health. Some clones in this sample may be carry-over from other donors' samples. CDR3s include the opening cysteine and the closing phenylalanine or tryptophan.

v_call	cdr3_length	j_call	cdr3_aa
TRBV6-6	21	TRBJ2-1	CASSYSRETSGRGSTPNEQFF
TRBV29-1	14	TRBJ1-1	CSVVGSRRDPEAFF
TRBV29-1	14	TRBJ2-7	CSVEEGDRGHEQYF
TRBV28	22	TRBJ1-5	CASSSEADRDRDIWESNQPQHF
TRBV12-3/TRBV12-4	15	TRBJ1-5	CASSLVGDSNQPQHF
TRBV11-2	15	TRBJ2-1	CASSVGLAGGYEQFF
TRBV6-6	13	TRBJ2-4	CASSGTGKNIQYF
TRBV29-1	12	TRBJ1-1	CSVVVGDTEAFF
TRBV10-3	14	TRBJ2-1	CAISPGLAVNEQFF
TRBV5-4	15	TRBJ2-1	CASSFRGASYNEQFF
TRBV6-2/TRBV6-3	15	TRBJ1-1	CASSYLPSGGPEAFF
TRBV2	13	TRBJ2-2	CASSAPNTGELFF
TRBV28	15	TRBJ2-7	CASSPSRGGAYEQYF
TRBV13	14	TRBJ2-1	CASSLAGGNNEQFF
TRBV28	17	TRBJ2-1	CASTIFWTRGSYNEQFF
TRBV28	15	TRBJ2-3	CASSWGGEALDTQYF
TRBV4-2	12	TRBJ2-1	CASSQENAEQFF
TRBV7-2	16	TRBJ2-5	CASSLDPGGLQETQYF
TRBV7-9	14	TRBJ1-1	CASSSSGLPDEAFF
TRBV5-4	13	TRBJ1-1	CASSLGPTAEAFF
TRBV9	14	TRBJ2-2	CASSIGRNTGELFF
TRBV9	17	TRBJ2-2	CASSVGGTGGNTGELFF
TRBV19	17	TRBJ2-2	CASSTLGQALNTGELFF
TRBV29-1	14	TRBJ2-1	CSVDGRGSYNEQLF
TRBV12-3/TRBV12-4	18	TRBJ2-1	CASKTPGPGGGLYNEQFF
TRBV5-1	15	TRBJ2-7	CASSLEAGGIYEQYF
TRBV28	17	TRBJ2-3	CASSFPQIGRRADTQYF
TRBV7-6	16	TRBJ2-1	CASSLVTESSYNEQFF
TRBV11-2	16	TRBJ2-7	CASSLESGALLGEQYF
TRBV21-1	17	TRBJ2-6	CASSKTGKSSGANVLTF
TRBV5-1	14	TRBJ2-1	CASSSSRTVMEQFF
TRBV19	14	TRBJ2-2	CASSAYLNTGELFF
TRBV7-9	13	TRBJ2-5	CASSRGLGETQYF
TRBV7-6	16	TRBJ2-5	CASSLLGAGLEETQYF
TRBV5-1	17	TRBJ2-2	CASSFFLSGGNTGELFF
TRBV4-3	14	TRBJ1-2	CASSQGFGDYGYTF
TRBV4-2	12	TRBJ1-2	CASSWTGDGYTF
TRBV5-6	15	TRBJ2-3	CASSLGLAGADTQYF
TRBV24-1	14	TRBJ2-7	CATSDPTLSYEQYF
TRBV7-8	13	TRBJ2-5	CASSPTEVETQYF
TRBV7-9	14	TRBJ2-7	CASSFGGAGYEQYF
TRBV28	15	TRBJ1-1	CASSAHFKGNTEAFF
TRBV5-4	16	TRBJ2-5	CASSFMISRNQETQYF
TRBV6-2/TRBV6-3	17	TRBJ1-5	CASRPAAGFGGYQPQHF
TRBV7-2	15	TRBJ2-3	CAGSLSRGGQDTQYF
TRBV12-3/TRBV12-4	14	TRBJ1-1	CASSLRGLDTEAFF
TRBV2	13	TRBJ2-1	CASRAPMGQGFFF
TRBV7-6	15	TRBJ1-1	CASSLDRGGNTEAFF